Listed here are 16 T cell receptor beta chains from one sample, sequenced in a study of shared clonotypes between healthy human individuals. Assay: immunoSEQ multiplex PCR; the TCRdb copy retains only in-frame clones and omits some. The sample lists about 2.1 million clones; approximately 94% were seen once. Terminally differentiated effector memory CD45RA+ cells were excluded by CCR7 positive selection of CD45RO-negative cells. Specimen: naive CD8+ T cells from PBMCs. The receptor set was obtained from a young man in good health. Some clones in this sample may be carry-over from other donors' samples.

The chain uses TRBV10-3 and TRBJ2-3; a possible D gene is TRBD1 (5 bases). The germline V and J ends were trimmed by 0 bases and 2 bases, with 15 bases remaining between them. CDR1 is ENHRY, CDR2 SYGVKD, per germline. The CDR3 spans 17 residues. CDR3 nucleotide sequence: TGTGCCATCAGTGAGTCGAAGCAGGGCCCACACACAGATACGCAGTATTTT. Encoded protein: CAISESKQGPHTDTQYF.

The CDR3 loop reads CASSQRGVVYNEQFF. The DNA of the CDR3 is TGCGCCAGCAGCCAACGAGGGGTGGTGTACAATGAGCAGTTCTTC. The gene calls are TRBV4-1 and TRBJ2-1; D may match TRBD1 or TRBD2 (5 bases each). Per germline, CDR1 MGHRA and CDR2 YSYEKL. Trimming took 2 bases from V and 4 from J, leaving 12 bases between them. CDR3 length: 15 amino acids.

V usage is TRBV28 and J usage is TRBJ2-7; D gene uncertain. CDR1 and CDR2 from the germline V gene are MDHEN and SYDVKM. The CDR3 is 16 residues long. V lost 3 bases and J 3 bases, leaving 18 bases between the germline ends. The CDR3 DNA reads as TGTGCCAGCAGTTTTAACCCCCTTCGGGTGGGCTACGAGCAGTACTTC. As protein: CASSFNPLRVGYEQYF.

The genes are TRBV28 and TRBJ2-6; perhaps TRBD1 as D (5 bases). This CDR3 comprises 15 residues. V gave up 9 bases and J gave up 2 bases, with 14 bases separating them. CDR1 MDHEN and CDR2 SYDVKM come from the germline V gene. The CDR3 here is CASKPGFTGANVLTF. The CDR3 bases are TGTGCCAGTAAACCAGGGTTCACTGGGGCCAACGTCCTGACTTTC. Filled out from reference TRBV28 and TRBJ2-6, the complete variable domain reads DVKVTQSSRYLVKRTGEKVFLECVQDMDHENMFWYRQDPGLGLRLIYFSYDVKMKEKGDIPEGYSVSREKKERFSLILESASTNQTSMYLCASKPGFTGANVLTFGAGSRLTVL.

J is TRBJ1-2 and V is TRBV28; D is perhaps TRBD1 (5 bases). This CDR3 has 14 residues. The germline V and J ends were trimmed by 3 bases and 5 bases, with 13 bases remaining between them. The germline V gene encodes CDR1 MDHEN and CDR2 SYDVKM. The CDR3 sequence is CASSFIQGAYGYTF. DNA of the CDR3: TGTGCCAGCAGTTTCATTCAGGGAGCTTATGGCTACACCTTC.

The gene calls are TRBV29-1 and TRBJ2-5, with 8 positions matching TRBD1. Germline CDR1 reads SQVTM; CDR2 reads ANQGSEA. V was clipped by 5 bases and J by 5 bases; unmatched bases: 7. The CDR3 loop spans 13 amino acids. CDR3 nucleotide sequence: TGCAGCGTTTTTGGACAGGGTCGGGAGACCCAGTACTTC. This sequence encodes CSVFGQGRETQYF.

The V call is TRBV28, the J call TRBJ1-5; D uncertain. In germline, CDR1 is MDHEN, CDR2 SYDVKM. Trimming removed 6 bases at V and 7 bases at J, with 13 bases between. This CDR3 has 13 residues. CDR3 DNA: TGTGCCAGCAGCACTACGGGTAGCCAGCCCCAGCATTTT. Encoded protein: CASSTTGSQPQHF.

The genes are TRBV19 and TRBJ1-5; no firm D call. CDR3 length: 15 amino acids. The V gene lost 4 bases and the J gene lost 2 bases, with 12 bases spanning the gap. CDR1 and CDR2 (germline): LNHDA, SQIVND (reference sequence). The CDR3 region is CASSKVRPGNQPQHF. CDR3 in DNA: TGTGCCAGTAGTAAAGTCCGGCCCGGCAATCAGCCCCAGCATTTT.

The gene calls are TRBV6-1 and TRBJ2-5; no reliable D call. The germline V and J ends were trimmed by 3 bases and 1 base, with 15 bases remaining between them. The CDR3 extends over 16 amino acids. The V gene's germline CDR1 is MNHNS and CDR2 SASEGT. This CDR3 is CASSDVGERLQETQYF. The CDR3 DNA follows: TGTGCCAGCAGTGACGTTGGTGAGCGCCTCCAAGAGACCCAGTACTTC.

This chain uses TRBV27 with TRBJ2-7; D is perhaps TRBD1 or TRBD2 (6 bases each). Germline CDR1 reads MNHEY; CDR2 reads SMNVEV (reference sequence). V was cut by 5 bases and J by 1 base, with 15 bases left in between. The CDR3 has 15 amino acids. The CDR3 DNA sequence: TGTGCCAGCAGTGTAGGGGGGTCCGGATCCTACGAGCAGTACTTC. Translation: CASSVGGSGSYEQYF.

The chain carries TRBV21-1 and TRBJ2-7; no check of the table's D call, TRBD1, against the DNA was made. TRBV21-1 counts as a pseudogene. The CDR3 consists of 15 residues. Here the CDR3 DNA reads TGTGCCAGCAGCAAAGGACAACCACCTACCTACGAGCAGTACTTC. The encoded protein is CASSKGQPPTYEQYF.

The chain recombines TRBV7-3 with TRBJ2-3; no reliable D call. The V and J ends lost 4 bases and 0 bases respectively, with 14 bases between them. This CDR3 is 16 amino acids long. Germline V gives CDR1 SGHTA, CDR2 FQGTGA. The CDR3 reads CASSSRLGLSTDTQYF. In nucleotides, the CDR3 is TGTGCCAGCAGCTCCAGACTGGGCCTAAGCACAGATACGCAGTATTTT.

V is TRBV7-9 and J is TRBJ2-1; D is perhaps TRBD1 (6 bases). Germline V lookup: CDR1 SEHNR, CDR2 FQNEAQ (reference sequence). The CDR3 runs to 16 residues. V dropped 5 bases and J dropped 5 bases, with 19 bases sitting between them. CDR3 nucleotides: TGTGCCAGCAGCCCCTTGAACAGGGTCCTCGACAATGAGCAGTTCTTC. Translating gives CASSPLNRVLDNEQFF.

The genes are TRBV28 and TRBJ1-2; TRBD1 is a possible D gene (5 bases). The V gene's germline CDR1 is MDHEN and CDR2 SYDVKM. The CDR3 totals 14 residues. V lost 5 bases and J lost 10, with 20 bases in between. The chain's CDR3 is CASSGTGPHGPYTF. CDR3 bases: TGTGCCAGCAGTGGGACGGGACCTCATGGCCCCTACACCTTC.

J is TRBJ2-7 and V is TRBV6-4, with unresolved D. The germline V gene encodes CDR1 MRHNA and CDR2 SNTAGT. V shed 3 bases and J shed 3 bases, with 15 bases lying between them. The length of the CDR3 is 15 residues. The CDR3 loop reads CASSEDPCTCYEQYF. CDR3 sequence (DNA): TGTGCCAGCAGTGAAGACCCCTGTACGTGCTACGAGCAGTACTTC.

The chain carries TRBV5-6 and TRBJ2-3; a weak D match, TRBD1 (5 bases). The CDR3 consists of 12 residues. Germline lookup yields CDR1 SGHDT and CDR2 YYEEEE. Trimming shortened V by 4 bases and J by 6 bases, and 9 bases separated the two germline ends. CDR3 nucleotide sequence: TGTGCCAGCAGCCCTTCAGGGGATACGCAGTATTTT. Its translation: CASSPSGDTQYF.